Listed below are T cell receptor beta chains from one sample, sequenced in a study of T cell repertoires in cytomegalovirus infection. TCRdb re-called the reads through MiXCR, storing one row per CDR3 protein. The sample yields about 300,000 distinct CDR3 sequences, about 9.2% seen once. Material: PBMCs. Receptor source: a human donor in good health (CMV status not recorded). Some clones in this sample may be carry-over from other donors' samples. Each CDR3 is given with its conserved first and last residue. The order of the fields is clone size, D gene, J gene, V gene, CDR3 length, CDR3 DNA, CDR3 protein. D genes are given only for firm matches. A clone size is listed for some rows: how often the clone was seen (once, few, many), or a class if it is expanded.

-	-	TRBJ1-2	TRBV5-7	17	TGTGCCAGCAGCCCAGGGAACAGGGTATTGCCTAACTATGGCTACACCTTC	CASSPGNRVLPNYGYTF
few	TRBD2	TRBJ2-1	TRBV5-1	18	TGCGCCAGCAGCTTGGCCGCCGCCGGGACTAGCGGTTGGGATGAGCAGTTCTTC	CASSLAAAGTSGWDEQFF
many	TRBD1	TRBJ1-2	TRBV20-1	14	TGCAGTGCTAGAGATTTGACAGGGGGACATGGCTACACCTTC	CSARDLTGGHGYTF
-	-	TRBJ2-3	TRBV6-5	15	TGTGCCAGCAGCTACCGGGGGGCAGTGTCAGATACGCAGTATTTT	CASSYRGAVSDTQYF
many	-	TRBJ1-4	TRBV7-2	15	TGTGCCAGCAGCCCACTGGAAAGGAAGAATGAAAAACTGTTTTTT	CASSPLERKNEKLFF
many	-	TRBJ1-5	TRBV7-2	16	TGTGCCAGCAGCCCGAAGATAGGGGTTAGCAATCAGCCCCAGCATTTT	CASSPKIGVSNQPQHF
-	-	TRBJ1-2	TRBV20-1	13	TGCAGTGCACCAGACAACTCTAACTATGGCTACACCTTC	CSAPDNSNYGYTF
many	TRBD1	TRBJ2-5	TRBV5-1	15	TGCGCCAGCAGCCCCCGGGACAGGGGGCGAGAGACCCAGTACTTC	CASSPRDRGRETQYF
few	-	TRBJ1-1	TRBV20-1	14	TGCAGTGCTAGAGATTACCAAAGGAACACTGAAGCTTTCTTT	CSARDYQRNTEAFF
many	-	TRBJ2-3	TRBV12-3/TRBV12-4	14	TGTGCCAGCAGTTTATATGATCGCACAGATACGCAGTATTTT	CASSLYDRTDTQYF
-	TRBD1	TRBJ2-1	TRBV20-1	14	TGCAGTGCTCCACAGGGGGCGCGGAACAATGAGCAGTTCTTC	CSAPQGARNNEQFF
many	-	TRBJ1-1	TRBV6-5	11	TGTGCCAGCAGTTACAGGGAGAAAGCTTTCTTT	CASSYREKAFF
many	-	TRBJ1-1	TRBV29-1	12	TGCAGCGTGGGTACAGGGAACACTGAAGCTTTCTTT	CSVGTGNTEAFF
few	TRBD2	TRBJ2-3	TRBV20-1	15	TGCAGTGCTAGAGCCACTAGCGGGGGCACAGATACGCAGTATTTT	CSARATSGGTDTQYF
many	-	TRBJ2-5	TRBV28	13	TGTGCCAGCAGCTTAGGGACTCAAGAGACCCAGTACTTC	CASSLGTQETQYF
few	-	TRBJ1-4	TRBV29-1	15	TGCAGCGTTCGGGCCCGATCGTTCCCTAATGAAAAACTGTTTTTT	CSVRARSFPNEKLFF
many	TRBD2	TRBJ2-2	TRBV7-2	19	TGTGCCAGCAGCTTAGCGAGTCTAGCGGGGGGGCGTGTAGGCGGGGAGCTGTTTTTT	CASSLASLAGGRVGGELFF